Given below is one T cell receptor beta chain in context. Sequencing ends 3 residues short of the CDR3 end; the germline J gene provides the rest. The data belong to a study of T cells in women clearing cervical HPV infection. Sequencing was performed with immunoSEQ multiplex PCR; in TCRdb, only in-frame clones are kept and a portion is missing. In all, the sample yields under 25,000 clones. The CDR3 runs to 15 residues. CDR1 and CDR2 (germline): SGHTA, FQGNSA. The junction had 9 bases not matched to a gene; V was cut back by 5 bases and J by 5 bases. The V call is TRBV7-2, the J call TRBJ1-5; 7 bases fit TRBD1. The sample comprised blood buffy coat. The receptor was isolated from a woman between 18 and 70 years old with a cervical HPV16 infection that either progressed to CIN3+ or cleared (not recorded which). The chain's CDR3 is CASSPRQGGDQPQHF. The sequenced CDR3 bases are TGTGCCAGCAGCCCCCGACAGGGAGGAGATCAGCCC.